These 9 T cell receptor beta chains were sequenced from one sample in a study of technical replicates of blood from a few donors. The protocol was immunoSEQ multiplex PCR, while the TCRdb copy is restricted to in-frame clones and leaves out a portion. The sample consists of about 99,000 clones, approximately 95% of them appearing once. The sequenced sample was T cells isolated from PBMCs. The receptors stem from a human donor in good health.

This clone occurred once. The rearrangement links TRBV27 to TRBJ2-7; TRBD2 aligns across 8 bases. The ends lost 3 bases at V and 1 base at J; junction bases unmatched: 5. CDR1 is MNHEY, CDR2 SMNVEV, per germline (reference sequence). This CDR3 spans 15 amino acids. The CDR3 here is CASSFVAGISYEQYF. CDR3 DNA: TGTGCCAGCAGTTTTGTAGCGGGGATATCCTACGAGCAGTACTTC.

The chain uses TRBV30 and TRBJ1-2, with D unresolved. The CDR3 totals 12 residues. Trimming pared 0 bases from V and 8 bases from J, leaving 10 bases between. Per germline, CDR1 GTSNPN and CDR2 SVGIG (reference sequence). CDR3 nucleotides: TGTGCCTGGAGTGTACATTCTCAGGGCTACACCTTC. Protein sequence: CAWSVHSQGYTF.

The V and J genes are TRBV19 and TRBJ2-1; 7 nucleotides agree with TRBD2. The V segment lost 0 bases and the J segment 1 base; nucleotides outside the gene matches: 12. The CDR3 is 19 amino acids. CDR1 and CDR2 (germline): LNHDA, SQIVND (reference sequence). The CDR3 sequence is CASSIDPQTSEVSYNEQFF. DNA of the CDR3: TGTGCCAGTAGTATAGATCCCCAAACTAGCGAAGTATCCTACAATGAGCAGTTCTTC.

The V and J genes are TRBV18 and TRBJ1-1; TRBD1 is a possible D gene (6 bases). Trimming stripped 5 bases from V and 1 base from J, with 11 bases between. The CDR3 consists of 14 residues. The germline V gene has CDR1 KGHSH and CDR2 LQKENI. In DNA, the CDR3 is TGTGCCAGCTCAAGAGACAGGCCGAACACTGAAGCTTTCTTT. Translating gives CASSRDRPNTEAFF.

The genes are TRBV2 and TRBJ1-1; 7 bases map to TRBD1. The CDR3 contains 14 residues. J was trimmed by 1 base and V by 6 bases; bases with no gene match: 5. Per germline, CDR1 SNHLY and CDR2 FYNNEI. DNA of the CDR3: TGTGCCAGCAGGGGGACAGACTGGAACACTGAAGCTTTCTTT. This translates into CASRGTDWNTEAFF.

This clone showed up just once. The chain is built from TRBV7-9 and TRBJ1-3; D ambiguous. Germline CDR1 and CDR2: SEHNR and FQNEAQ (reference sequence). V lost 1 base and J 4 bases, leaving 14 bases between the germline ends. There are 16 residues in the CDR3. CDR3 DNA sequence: TGTGCCAGCAGCTTAGAGTTCCTGGGCTACGGAAACACCATATATTTT. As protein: CASSLEFLGYGNTIYF.

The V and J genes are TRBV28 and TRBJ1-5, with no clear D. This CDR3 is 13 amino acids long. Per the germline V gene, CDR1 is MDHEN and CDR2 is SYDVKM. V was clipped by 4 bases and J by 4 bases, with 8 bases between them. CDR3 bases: TGTGCCAGCAGTTGGAGAGGGAATCAGCCCCAGCATTTT. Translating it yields CASSWRGNQPQHF.

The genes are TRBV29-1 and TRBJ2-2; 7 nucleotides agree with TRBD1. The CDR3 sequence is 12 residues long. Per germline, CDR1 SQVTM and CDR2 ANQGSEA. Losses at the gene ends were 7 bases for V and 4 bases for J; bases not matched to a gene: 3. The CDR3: CSGRTGTGELFF. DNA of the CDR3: TGCAGCGGTAGGACAGGCACCGGGGAGCTGTTTTTT.

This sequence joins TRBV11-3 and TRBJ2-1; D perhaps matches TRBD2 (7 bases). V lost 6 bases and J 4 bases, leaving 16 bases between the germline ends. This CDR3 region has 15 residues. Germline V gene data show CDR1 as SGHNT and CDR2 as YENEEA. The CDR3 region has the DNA TGTGCCAGCAGGCAAGGGAGGGGGAATTACAATGAGCAGTTCTTC. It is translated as CASRQGRGNYNEQFF.